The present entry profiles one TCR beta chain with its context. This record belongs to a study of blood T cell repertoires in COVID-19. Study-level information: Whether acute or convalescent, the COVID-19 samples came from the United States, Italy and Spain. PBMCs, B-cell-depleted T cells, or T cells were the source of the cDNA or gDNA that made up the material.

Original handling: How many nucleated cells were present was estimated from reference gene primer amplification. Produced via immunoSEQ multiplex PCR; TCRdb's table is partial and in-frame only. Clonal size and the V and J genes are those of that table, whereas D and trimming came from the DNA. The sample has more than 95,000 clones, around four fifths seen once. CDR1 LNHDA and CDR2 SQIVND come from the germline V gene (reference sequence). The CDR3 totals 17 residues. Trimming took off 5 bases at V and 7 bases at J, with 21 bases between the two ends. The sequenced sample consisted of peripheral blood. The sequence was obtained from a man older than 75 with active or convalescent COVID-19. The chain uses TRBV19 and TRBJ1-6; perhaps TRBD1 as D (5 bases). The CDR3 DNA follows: TGTGCCAGTAGTGACCTTGGAAGTTGGGGGGACAATTCACCCCTCCACTTT. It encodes CASSDLGSWGDNSPLHF.